Listed below are T cell receptor beta chains from one sample, sequenced in a study of CD4+ T cells in melanoma. Method: immunoSEQ multiplex PCR; TCRdb's copy keeps in-frame clones and lacks some. Among roughly 110,000 clones listed, roughly 90% were seen once. The sequenced sample consisted of peripheral blood. These TCRs come from a human donor with melanoma. The CDR3 runs from the conserved cysteine through the conserved F or W. D genes are given only for firm matches. Not all rows give a size; the values are once, few, many and, for expanded clones, a class.

V: TRBV18
D: .
length: 13
J: TRBJ2-7
size: .
CDR3: CASSPRLNYEQYF
DNA: TGTGCCAGCTCACCGCGACTAAACTACGAGCAGTACTTC

V: TRBV11-2
D: .
length: 13
J: TRBJ2-1
size: .
CDR3: CASSLGSYNEQFF
DNA: TGTGCCAGCAGCTTAGGGAGTTACAATGAGCAGTTCTTC

V: TRBV5-4
D: TRBD1
length: 13
J: TRBJ1-2
size: once
CDR3: CASSFGQGNGYTF
DNA: TGTGCCAGCAGCTTCGGACAGGGGAACGGCTACACCTTC

V: TRBV7-2
D: TRBD2
length: 15
J: TRBJ2-2
size: .
CDR3: CASSSGLAGTGELFF
DNA: TGTGCCAGCAGCTCCGGACTAGCGGGGACCGGGGAGCTGTTTTTT

V: TRBV19
D: .
length: 13
J: TRBJ2-5
size: .
CDR3: CASSEIGGGGQYF
DNA: TGTGCCAGTAGTGAGATCGGGGGCGGGGGCCAGTACTTC

V: TRBV7-3
D: .
length: 15
J: TRBJ2-6
size: .
CDR3: CASSLAVSGANVLTF
DNA: TGTGCCAGCAGCTTGGCCGTCTCTGGGGCCAACGTCCTGACTTTC

V: TRBV6-5
D: .
length: 13
J: TRBJ2-4
size: .
CDR3: CASTSDSKNIQYF
DNA: TGTGCCAGCACCTCGGACTCCAAAAACATTCAGTACTTC

V: TRBV28
D: .
length: 15
J: TRBJ1-5
size: .
CDR3: CASSLTGNSNQPQHF
DNA: TGTGCCAGCAGTTTGACGGGAAATAGCAATCAGCCCCAGCATTTT

V: TRBV5-5
D: .
length: 14
J: TRBJ2-7
size: .
CDR3: CASSLEQVPYEQYF
DNA: TGTGCCAGCAGCTTGGAACAGGTACCCTACGAGCAGTACTTC

V: TRBV7-2
D: TRBD2
length: 15
J: TRBJ2-2
size: .
CDR3: CASSPRDYTTGELFF
DNA: TGTGCCAGCAGCCCTAGGGACTATACTACCGGGGAGCTGTTTTTT

V: TRBV7-2
D: TRBD1
length: 14
J: TRBJ1-5
size: .
CDR3: CASSPRQGGQPQHF
DNA: TGTGCCAGCAGCCCCCGACAGGGCGGTCAGCCCCAGCATTTT

V: TRBV11-2
D: .
length: 17
J: TRBJ2-1
size: .
CDR3: CASSLDRTQLSYNEQFF
DNA: TGTGCCAGCAGCTTAGATCGGACGCAGCTCTCCTACAATGAGCAGTTCTTC

V: TRBV5-5
D: .
length: 12
J: TRBJ2-5
size: once
CDR3: CASSWTGETQYF
DNA: TGTGCCAGCAGCTGGACGGGAGAGACCCAGTACTTC

V: TRBV2
D: .
length: 14
J: TRBJ1-4
size: many
CDR3: CASSMGDGHEKLFF
DNA: TGTGCCAGCAGTATGGGGGACGGCCATGAAAAACTGTTTTTT

V: TRBV5-6
D: .
length: 14
J: TRBJ1-5
size: once
CDR3: CASSLGRVSQPQHF
DNA: TGTGCCAGCAGCTTGGGGAGGGTCTCTCAGCCCCAGCATTTT

V: TRBV4-2
D: .
length: 15
J: TRBJ2-5
size: .
CDR3: CASSQVAGRRETQYF
DNA: TGTGCCAGCAGCCAAGTGGCGGGGCGAAGGGAGACCCAGTACTTC

V: TRBV27
D: .
length: 17
J: TRBJ2-5
size: .
CDR3: CASSPILRGPPQETQYF
DNA: TGTGCCAGCAGTCCCATCCTTCGGGGTCCACCTCAAGAGACCCAGTACTTC

V: TRBV19
D: .
length: 11
J: TRBJ2-7
size: .
CDR3: CASARGDEQYF
DNA: TGTGCCAGCGCGAGGGGGGACGAGCAGTACTTC

V: TRBV29-1
D: .
length: 14
J: TRBJ2-1
size: .
CDR3: CSVEGSFRDNEQFF
DNA: TGCAGCGTTGAAGGCTCATTCAGGGACAATGAGCAGTTCTTC

V: TRBV27
D: TRBD2
length: 17
J: TRBJ2-1
size: .
CDR3: CASSSALAESSYNEQFF
DNA: TGTGCCAGCAGTTCGGCACTAGCGGAAAGCTCCTACAATGAGCAGTTCTTC

V: TRBV6-5
D: .
length: 15
J: TRBJ1-1
size: few
CDR3: CASSYLSGGNTEAFF
DNA: TGTGCCAGCAGTTACCTCTCCGGGGGAAACACTGAAGCTTTCTTT

V: TRBV5-1
D: TRBD2
length: 16
J: TRBJ2-1
size: few
CDR3: CASTLTSGAVYNEQFF
DNA: TGCGCCAGCACCTTGACTAGCGGGGCGGTCTACAATGAGCAGTTCTTC

V: TRBV10-3
D: TRBD1
length: 16
J: TRBJ2-7
size: .
CDR3: CAISERKGASSYEQYF
DNA: TGTGCCATCAGTGAGAGGAAGGGGGCCAGCTCCTACGAGCAGTACTTC

V: TRBV5-6
D: .
length: 12
J: TRBJ2-3
size: .
CDR3: CASSDGQDTQYF
DNA: TGTGCCAGCAGCGACGGACAAGATACGCAGTATTTT

V: TRBV4-1
D: .
length: 15
J: TRBJ1-1
size: once
CDR3: CASRTYRARNTEAFF
DNA: TGCGCCAGCCGGACCTACAGGGCCCGAAACACTGAAGCTTTCTTT

V: TRBV19
D: .
length: 14
J: TRBJ2-7
size: .
CDR3: CASSPNRLVYEQYF
DNA: TGTGCCAGTAGTCCGAACAGGTTAGTCTACGAGCAGTACTTC

V: TRBV7-6
D: TRBD2
length: 17
J: TRBJ2-1
size: .
CDR3: CASSLGSGRAKVGEQFF
DNA: TGTGCCAGCAGCTTAGGGAGCGGGAGGGCCAAGGTCGGGGAGCAGTTCTTC

V: TRBV9
D: .
length: 15
J: TRBJ2-1
size: .
CDR3: CASSVRTGAHNEQFF
DNA: TGTGCCAGCAGCGTTCGGACTGGAGCCCACAATGAGCAGTTCTTC

V: TRBV19
D: TRBD2
length: 16
J: TRBJ2-2
size: .
CDR3: CASSTLAGGSTGELFF
DNA: TGTGCCAGTAGTACCTTAGCGGGGGGATCTACCGGGGAGCTGTTTTTT

V: TRBV5-1
D: .
length: 14
J: TRBJ2-7
size: .
CDR3: CASSLERGSYEQYF
DNA: TGCGCCAGCAGCTTGGAAAGAGGCTCCTACGAGCAGTACTTC

V: TRBV6-6
D: .
length: 12
J: TRBJ1-2
size: once
CDR3: CASFDGNYGYTF
DNA: TGTGCCAGCTTTGACGGAAACTATGGCTACACCTTC

V: TRBV28
D: .
length: 12
J: TRBJ1-1
size: .
CDR3: CASRITHTEAFF
DNA: TGTGCCAGCAGGATTACACACACTGAAGCTTTCTTT

V: TRBV6-9
D: .
length: 17
J: TRBJ2-5
size: once
CDR3: CASSPSTGWGLRETQYF
DNA: TGTGCCAGCAGCCCAAGTACAGGGTGGGGACTGAGGGAGACCCAGTACTTC

V: TRBV4-1
D: TRBD1
length: 15
J: TRBJ2-5
size: .
CDR3: CASSQGDRARETQYF
DNA: TGCGCCAGCAGCCAAGGAGACAGGGCACGAGAGACCCAGTACTTC

V: TRBV7-3
D: TRBD2
length: 17
J: TRBJ2-1
size: .
CDR3: CASSPSGTSGRHNEQFF
DNA: TGTGCCAGCAGCCCATCCGGGACTAGCGGGAGGCATAATGAGCAGTTCTTC

V: TRBV5-1
D: .
length: 13
J: TRBJ1-6
size: .
CDR3: CASRDTANSPLHF
DNA: TGCGCCAGCAGAGATACAGCGAATTCACCCCTCCACTTT

V: TRBV5-1
D: .
length: 15
J: TRBJ2-1
size: .
CDR3: CASSLAGAALNEQFF
DNA: TGCGCCAGCAGCTTGGCGGGAGCGGCTCTTAATGAGCAGTTCTTC

V: TRBV27
D: .
length: 15
J: TRBJ2-1
size: .
CDR3: CASSPEGGWDNEQFF
DNA: TGTGCCAGCAGTCCTGAGGGGGGGTGGGACAATGAGCAGTTCTTC

V: TRBV4-3
D: .
length: 14
J: TRBJ2-7
size: .
CDR3: CASSLSGAADEQYF
DNA: TGCGCCAGCAGCCTTTCCGGGGCTGCGGACGAGCAGTACTTC

V: TRBV10-2
D: .
length: 15
J: TRBJ2-2
size: .
CDR3: CASIPREPDTGELFF
DNA: TGCGCCAGCATCCCCCGAGAGCCGGACACCGGGGAGCTGTTTTTT

V: TRBV18
D: .
length: 14
J: TRBJ1-4
size: .
CDR3: CASSPPGRWEKLFF
DNA: TGTGCCAGCTCACCCCCGGGACGGTGGGAAAAACTGTTTTTT

V: TRBV7-2
D: .
length: 15
J: TRBJ1-3
size: .
CDR3: CASSHYGVSGNTIYF
DNA: TGTGCCAGCAGCCACTACGGCGTCTCTGGAAACACCATATATTTT

V: TRBV15
D: .
length: 13
J: TRBJ2-3
size: .
CDR3: CATRWPSTDTQYF
DNA: TGTGCCACCAGGTGGCCTAGCACAGATACGCAGTATTTT

V: TRBV7-9
D: .
length: 12
J: TRBJ2-7
size: .
CDR3: CASSFSIYEQYF
DNA: TGTGCCAGCAGCTTTTCCATCTACGAGCAGTACTTC

V: TRBV9
D: .
length: 15
J: TRBJ1-3
size: .
CDR3: CASSVGPASGNTIYF
DNA: TGTGCCAGCAGCGTAGGGCCAGCCTCTGGAAACACCATATATTTT

V: TRBV15
D: .
length: 15
J: TRBJ1-2
size: once
CDR3: CATSRRGASTYGYTF
DNA: TGTGCCACCAGCAGAAGGGGGGCTAGTACCTATGGCTACACCTTC

V: TRBV5-5
D: TRBD2
length: 14
J: TRBJ2-3
size: .
CDR3: CASSSSGNTDTQYF
DNA: TGTGCCAGCAGCTCTAGCGGGAACACAGATACGCAGTATTTT

V: TRBV18
D: .
length: 15
J: TRBJ2-1
size: once
CDR3: CASSLSGFSYNEQFF
DNA: TGTGCCAGCTCACTGAGCGGGTTCTCCTACAATGAGCAGTTCTTC

V: TRBV9
D: TRBD1
length: 12
J: TRBJ1-1
size: .
CDR3: CASSYHTGEAFF
DNA: TGTGCCAGCAGCTACCACACAGGGGAGGCTTTCTTT

V: TRBV9
D: TRBD2
length: 14
J: TRBJ2-5
size: few
CDR3: CASRPGGPQETQYF
DNA: TGTGCCAGCAGGCCGGGAGGTCCCCAGGAGACCCAGTACTTC

V: TRBV19
D: .
length: 13
J: TRBJ2-7
size: .
CDR3: CASSIGTPYEQYF
DNA: TGTGCCAGTAGTATCGGCACCCCCTACGAGCAGTACTTC